This is a list of T cell receptor beta chains from one sample in a study of PD-L1 blockade in urothelial cancer. Libraries were prepared by immunoSEQ multiplex PCR; TCRdb keeps only in-frame clonotypes and omits some of them. This table holds tens of thousands of clones, roughly 87% found once. The sequenced sample was PBMCs, obtained around atezolizumab (anti-PD-L1) treatment. The origin of the receptors is a man aged 55 to 70 with urothelial cancer. Both conserved end residues are part of each CDR3. D genes are given only for firm matches. Not all rows give a size; the values are once, few, many and, for expanded clones, a class.

NA	TRBD1	TRBV5-4	TRBJ1-4	TGTGCCAGCAGCCCGGGACAGCCCCGACAAAATAATGAAAAACTGTTTTTT	CASSPGQPRQNNEKLFF
NA	TRBD2	TRBV5-8	TRBJ2-7	TGTGCCAGCAGCTCCGTACTAGCGGGGGGGCTGGACGAGCAGTACTTC	CASSSVLAGGLDEQYF
NA	NA	TRBV7-2	TRBJ2-1	TGTGCCAGCAGCTTTGGGGGGTCAGGTAGCTCCTACAATGAGCAGTTCTTC	CASSFGGSGSSYNEQFF
NA	NA	TRBV5-1	TRBJ2-2	TGCGCCAGCAGCTGGACAGACACCGGGGAGCTGTTTTTT	CASSWTDTGELFF
NA	NA	TRBV7-2	TRBJ2-1	TGTGCCAGCAGCGACCGTACAGGTCCCAATGAGCAGTTCTTC	CASSDRTGPNEQFF
NA	NA	TRBV5-1	TRBJ2-5	TGCGCCAGCAGCTTGGGAGGGGGTGCAGAGACCCAGTACTTC	CASSLGGGAETQYF
NA	NA	TRBV5-4	TRBJ1-1	TGTGCCAGCAGCTTGGACCCCACAGGGAGGGTAGGAGCTTTCTTT	CASSLDPTGRVGAFF
few	NA	TRBV7-8	TRBJ1-6	TGTGCCAGCACCCCCGACTGGGGAGGAGTAAATTCACCCCTCCACTTT	CASTPDWGGVNSPLHF
NA	TRBD2	TRBV5-6	TRBJ2-5	TGTGCCAGCAGCGGACTAGCGGGGGACCAAGAGACCCAGTACTTC	CASSGLAGDQETQYF
NA	NA	TRBV11-2	TRBJ2-5	TGTGCCAGCAGCTTTGACTCCTTACGGACCCAGTACTTC	CASSFDSLRTQYF
NA	TRBD1	TRBV6-6	TRBJ2-2	TGTGCCAGCACCCTTTCTGGACAGGTCGCCGGGGAGCTGTTTTTT	CASTLSGQVAGELFF
NA	NA	TRBV11-2	TRBJ2-7	TGTGCCAGCAGGTTACCCGGGACACATTACGAGCAGTACTTC	CASRLPGTHYEQYF
once	TRBD2	TRBV30	TRBJ2-5	TGTGCCTGGAATGCGGGGGGGCCTGAGACCCAGTACTTC	CAWNAGGPETQYF
NA	NA	TRBV30	TRBJ2-7	TGTGCCTGGAGTCCCAGGGGTCGAACCTACGAGCAGTACTTC	CAWSPRGRTYEQYF
NA	NA	TRBV19	TRBJ1-4	TGTGCCAGTAGTATCCAAGGTACTTTGGACTTTGGTGAAAAACTGTTTTTT	CASSIQGTLDFGEKLFF
NA	TRBD1	TRBV18	TRBJ1-2	TGTGCCAGCTCACTCACCGCCGAGACAGGGGCCCATGGCTACACCTTC	CASSLTAETGAHGYTF
NA	TRBD1	TRBV7-2	TRBJ1-3	TGTGCCAGCAGCCTCGGACAGGGATTCTCTGGAAACACCATATATTTT	CASSLGQGFSGNTIYF
NA	TRBD1	TRBV5-6	TRBJ1-5	TGTGCCAGCAGCTTAGGACAGGGGGCCTTGGGTCAGCCCCAGCATTTT	CASSLGQGALGQPQHF
NA	NA	TRBV27	TRBJ1-5	TGTGCCAGCAGTACAAGTCGCAATCAGCCCCAGCATTTT	CASSTSRNQPQHF
NA	TRBD1	TRBV7-9	TRBJ2-5	TGTGCCAGCAGCTTGGGGACAGCGCAAGAGACCCAGTACTTC	CASSLGTAQETQYF
NA	TRBD1	TRBV18	TRBJ2-3	TGTGCCAGCTCACCGGGACAGGGGCAAGGGGGCACAGATACGCAGTATTTT	CASSPGQGQGGTDTQYF
NA	NA	TRBV14	TRBJ1-2	TGTGCCAGCAGCCAAGGGGGCAGAGCCTACTATGGCTACACCTTC	CASSQGGRAYYGYTF
NA	TRBD1	TRBV6-5	TRBJ1-5	TGTGCCAGCAGACCAGGGGGCTCGAGCAATCAGCCCCAGCATTTT	CASRPGGSSNQPQHF
NA	NA	TRBV19	TRBJ2-5	TGTGCCAGTAGTAACCAGAACCAAGAGACCCAGTACTTC	CASSNQNQETQYF
NA	TRBD2	TRBV5-1	TRBJ2-1	TGCGCCAGCAGCTTGTACGGCGGGGGGGCTGGGAATGAGCAGTTCTTC	CASSLYGGGAGNEQFF
NA	NA	TRBV2	TRBJ2-7	TGTGCCAGCAGAACAGGGTACGAGCAGTACTTC	CASRTGYEQYF
NA	TRBD2	TRBV6-6	TRBJ2-7	TGTGCCAGCAGTTACGGAAATAGCGGGGGGATAGGCGAGCAGTACTTC	CASSYGNSGGIGEQYF
NA	NA	TRBV30	TRBJ2-2	TGTGCCTGGACCCCTAGCGTCCACCGTGGGGGGGAGCTGTTTTTT	CAWTPSVHRGGELFF
NA	NA	TRBV7-2	TRBJ1-5	TGTGCCAGCAGCTTAGAACAGGGTCGGAATCAGCCCCAGCATTTT	CASSLEQGRNQPQHF
few	NA	TRBV14	TRBJ1-2	TGTGCCAGCAGCTCGGGACTGAGCTATGGCTACACCTTC	CASSSGLSYGYTF
NA	TRBD2	TRBV6-6	TRBJ2-2	TGTGCCAGCAGGCGGGGGGACGCGAACACCGGGGAGCTGTTTTTT	CASRRGDANTGELFF
NA	TRBD2	TRBV5-1	TRBJ2-1	TGCGCCAGCAGCTGGACTGGCGGGGGAGCTGCGAATGAGCAGTTCTTC	CASSWTGGGAANEQFF
NA	NA	TRBV13	TRBJ2-7	TGTGCCAGTACGATTGACAGAAGATCCTCCACCGAGCAGTACTTC	CASTIDRRSSTEQYF
NA	NA	TRBV5-1	TRBJ1-6	TGCGCCAGCAGCTTGGAGGGGCGCTCCTATAATTCACCCCTCCACTTT	CASSLEGRSYNSPLHF
once	NA	TRBV5-6	TRBJ2-7	TGTGCCAGCAGCCATTATGCACAGGGGGGGTACGAGCAGTACTTC	CASSHYAQGGYEQYF
NA	NA	TRBV28	TRBJ1-4	TGTGCCAGCAACAAATCGGGGAGGTATGAAAAACTGTTTTTT	CASNKSGRYEKLFF
NA	TRBD2	TRBV14	TRBJ2-7	TGTGCCAGCAGCCAAGCGAAAGCGGGGTTGTACGAGCAGTACTTC	CASSQAKAGLYEQYF
NA	TRBD2	TRBV5-4	TRBJ2-5	TGTGCCAGCAGCTTGGTCCCAGCGGGGCGCCAAGAGACCCAGTACTTC	CASSLVPAGRQETQYF
NA	NA	TRBV30	TRBJ1-2	TGTGCCTGGAGGGACTTTGTTTCGGGCTATGGCTACACCTTC	CAWRDFVSGYGYTF
NA	NA	TRBV7-7	TRBJ2-5	TGTGCTAGCAGCTTATTGATCGGTGAGACCCAGTACTTC	CASSLLIGETQYF
few	NA	TRBV18	TRBJ1-5	TGTGCCAGCTCACCATCAGCAGAAGTACGACAACCCCAGCATTTT	CASSPSAEVRQPQHF
once	TRBD2	TRBV6-1	TRBJ2-7	TGTGCCAGCACCTTCTTAGCGGGAAGCTCCTACGAGCAGTACTTC	CASTFLAGSSYEQYF
once	TRBD1	TRBV11-2	TRBJ2-1	TGTGCCAGCAGCCCAAGACAGGGGGCGGTGAATGAGCAGTTCTTC	CASSPRQGAVNEQFF
NA	TRBD1	TRBV5-1	TRBJ2-1	TGCGCCAGTAGTTCTTCCTCCGGGACAGCTCTCAATGAGCAGTTCTTC	CASSSSSGTALNEQFF
NA	NA	TRBV28	TRBJ1-5	TGTGCCAGCAAACAGAGCAATCAGCCCCAGCATTTT	CASKQSNQPQHF
NA	NA	TRBV7-2	TRBJ1-2	TGTGCCAGCAGCTTCGGGCAGGGTTATGGCTACACCTTC	CASSFGQGYGYTF
NA	NA	TRBV19	TRBJ1-6	TGTGCCAGTAAGGACACCGGAAATTTCTTAAATTCACCCCTCCACTTT	CASKDTGNFLNSPLHF
NA	TRBD1	TRBV6-6	TRBJ1-5	TGTGCCAGCAGTTACTTTGGGACAGATCAGCCCCAGCATTTT	CASSYFGTDQPQHF
NA	TRBD1	TRBV10-3	TRBJ2-1	TGTGCCATCAGTGAAACCGTAGGGACAGGAGGTGACAATGAGCAGTTCTTC	CAISETVGTGGDNEQFF
NA	NA	TRBV19	TRBJ1-3	TGTGCCAGTAGGCCCTCGGGGGGACACAGCTCTGGAAACACCATATATTTT	CASRPSGGHSSGNTIYF
once	TRBD2	TRBV11-3	TRBJ2-4	TGTGCCAGCAGCTTAGTGCCAGCGGGGGTTCGGCTGTACTTC	CASSLVPAGVRLYF
NA	NA	TRBV21-1	TRBJ1-4	TGTGCCAGCAGCAATTCGACAGATTCAAATGAAAAACTGTTTTTT	CASSNSTDSNEKLFF
few	NA	TRBV2	TRBJ2-5	TGTGCCAGCAGATGGACGGAGGGGTCAGAGACCCAGTACTTC	CASRWTEGSETQYF
NA	NA	TRBV5-4	TRBJ2-5	TGTGCCAGCAGCTTCGCGGGGACCCCAGCCCAGTACTTC	CASSFAGTPAQYF
NA	TRBD1	TRBV7-9	TRBJ1-2	TGTGCCAGCAGCTTAGCGGGGACAGGGGGCGCAGATGGCTACACCTTC	CASSLAGTGGADGYTF
once	NA	TRBV4-3	TRBJ1-2	TGCGCCAGCAGCCAAGATTTTGAGGGGGGGCGATCTGGCTACACCTTC	CASSQDFEGGRSGYTF
few	NA	TRBV2	TRBJ2-7	TGTGCCAGCAGTTGGACTGGCGAGCAGTACTTC	CASSWTGEQYF
once	NA	TRBV7-3	TRBJ1-1	TGTGCCAGCAGCTACCTAGGGGGGAACACTGAAGCTTTCTTT	CASSYLGGNTEAFF